This T cell receptor (beta chain) is drawn from a study of blood T cell repertoires in COVID-19 (dated by TCRdb to 2020 to 2021). Context from the whole study: Collaborator samples came from the United States, Italy and Spain and covered acute and convalescent phases of COVID-19. The sample metadata nearly always contained a de-identified subject ID, COVID-19 status, age in years and sex. The samples were drawn from the first 160 participants of the ongoing ImmuneRACE study and from 950 to 1,500 subjects provided by 6 global collaborators. The repertoires were released in a freely available public database meant as a resource for research on the immune response to SARS-CoV-2. HLA class I and class II types, where available, came from metadata supplied by the sample provider rather than from assay-based typing. The material from the prospective study consisted of cDNA or gDNA derived from T cells, B-cell-depleted T cells, or PBMCs. Subjects who had been exposed to COVID-19, were actively infected with it, or had recovered from it provided the deeply sampled blood TCRbeta repertoires that made up the dataset. General study outcomes and caveats: The quantity of clinical and demographic metadata differed by source and by participant and was supplied without curation.

TCRbeta CDR3 regions were amplified from genomic DNA by means of the immunoSEQ Assay, a bias-controlled multiplex PCR. For the original study's pipeline: Nucleated cell counts per sample were estimated from amplification of reference gene primers within the assay. Sequence reads were collapsed and filtered to measure the absolute abundance of every unique TCRbeta CDR3 rearrangement. For each sample, productive Simpson clonality was calculated as the square root of Simpson's diversity index over productive rearrangements. Sourced from immuneACCESS, this table was stored by TCRdb with only in-frame sequences that have V and J called. A share of the clones is absent; for the studies checked, an unresolved V gene accounts for under half, and the remainder has no known explanation. V and J calls and clone size follow that table, whereas D and trimming were derived from the DNA. Here the sample has about 150,000 clones; approximately 80% occur a single time. Roughly 6.8% of the sample lies in the top ten.

As regards this clone: Its antigen is currently not known. The record has no base qualities; no much larger clone is one base away.

Each collaborating institution followed its own protocols to collect whole blood in K2EDTA tubes. For TCRbeta analysis, collaborator samples were shipped as frozen whole blood, as isolated PBMCs, or as DNA extracted from either sample type. The CDR3 goes from the cysteine to the phenylalanine over 14 residues. This entry keeps only the CDR3 DNA: 42 bases, framed from base 1. Via the germline V gene (reference sequence), CDR1 is WNHNN and CDR2 SYGVQD. The germline V and J ends show losses of 10 bases and 2 bases respectively, and no gene match explains 7 bases of the junction. This sequence was found in a woman between 45 and 60 years old in a cohort sampled during active or convalescent COVID-19. Recombination linked TRBV10-1 to TRBJ2-5, with 10 bases matching TRBD2. Sequencing was done on a sample of peripheral blood. At the DNA level, the sequence is TGCGCCACCTACATTAGCGGGGGGCAAGAGACCCAGTACTTC. Its product reads: CATYISGGQETQYF.